The 30 T cell receptor beta chains below all came from one sample that was sequenced in a study of blood T cell repertoires in COVID-19. This table comes from immunoSEQ multiplex PCR, and its TCRdb copy is limited to in-frame clones, with some not included. The sample has 150,000 or so clones; around nine tenths are singletons. The sequenced material came from peripheral blood. These receptors originate from a man aged 55 to 70 with COVID-19, enrolled during active disease.

The V gene is TRBV2, the J gene TRBJ1-1; D is possibly TRBD1 (5 bases). The CDR3 consists of 14 residues. The ends were cut back, 3 bases at V and 5 bases at J, with 13 bases in the middle. The germline CDR1 and CDR2 sequences are SNHLY and FYNNEI. The CDR3: CASSDRASRTEAFF. DNA of the CDR3: TGTGCCAGCAGTGACAGGGCCAGTAGGACTGAAGCTTTCTTT.

V is TRBV5-3 and J is TRBJ2-7; 7 nucleotides line up with TRBD1. TRBV5-3 falls under the ORF class, with uncertain function. CDR3 length equals 12 residues. Trimming took 5 bases from V and 4 from J; bases not matched to a gene: 3. In DNA form, the CDR3 reads TGTGCCAGAAGAGTGACAGGGTACGAGCAGTACTTC. This codes for CARRVTGYEQYF.

The rearrangement joins TRBV28 to TRBJ2-7; 10 bases agree with TRBD2. V trimming: 6 bases; J trimming: 7 bases; junction bases outside the gene matches: 9. This CDR3 contains 14 residues. CDR1 is MDHEN, CDR2 SYDVKM, per germline. The DNA for the CDR3 is TGTGCCAGCAGCTACCCTACGACTAGCGGGGAGCAGTACTTC. Its protein is CASSYPTTSGEQYF.

The chain joins TRBV4-1 to TRBJ1-2, with D unclear. CDR1 and CDR2 (germline): MGHRA, YSYEKL. The CDR3 spans 14 residues. Trimming left V 0 bases short and J 1 base short, with 6 bases between. The CDR3 here is CASSQDENNYGYTF. The CDR3 DNA is TGCGCCAGCAGCCAAGATGAGAATAACTATGGCTACACCTTC.

The chain employs TRBV7-2 and TRBJ2-1; maybe TRBD1 (6 bases). From germline, CDR1 is SGHTA and CDR2 FQGNSA. The V end was cut by 0 bases, the J end by 5 bases, with 8 bases between. The CDR3 length is 14 residues. CDR3 bases: TGTGCCAGCAGCTTAGCGTACAGGGACAATGAGCAGTTCTTC. As protein: CASSLAYRDNEQFF.

V gene TRBV7-9 combines with J gene TRBJ2-6, with 11 bases identical to TRBD1. The CDR3 totals 18 residues. Germline values: CDR1 SEHNR, CDR2 FQNEAQ (reference sequence). V shed 7 bases, J shed 3 bases, and the junction held 11 bases outside the gene matches. The CDR3 DNA reads TGTGCCAGCACCACCTCGGACAGGGGGCTTTTTGGGGCCAACGTCCTGACTTTC. It specifies CASTTSDRGLFGANVLTF.

The V and J genes are TRBV14 and TRBJ1-6; 7 positions match TRBD1. The V segment lost 4 bases and the J segment 9 bases; nucleotides outside the gene matches: 12. The germline gives CDR1 SGHDN, CDR2 FVKESK. This CDR3 spans 16 amino acids. DNA for the CDR3: TGTGCCAGCAGCCCAGGGGCGGACAGGAACGTTTCACCCCTCCACTTT. Amino acids: CASSPGADRNVSPLHF.

The chain combines TRBV29-1 with TRBJ2-7; the match to TRBD1 covers 7 bases. The CDR3 has 13 amino acids. Germline CDR1 SQVTM, CDR2 ANQGSEA. V lost 7 bases, J lost 2 bases, and 8 bases stayed unmatched. The CDR3 sequence is CSASWDRTYEQYF. For the CDR3, the DNA is TGCAGCGCCTCATGGGACAGAACCTACGAGCAGTACTTC.

J is TRBJ1-2 and V is TRBV7-8; weak D call: TRBD1 (5 bases). Deletions cut 4 bases from V and 6 bases from J, with 18 bases between. The CDR3 length is 15 residues. Germline lookup yields CDR1 SGHVS and CDR2 FQNEAQ. Here the CDR3 reads CASSSTRGRVNGYTF. In nucleotides, the CDR3 is TGTGCCAGCAGCTCAACAAGGGGCAGGGTGAATGGCTACACCTTC.

This sequence joins TRBV6-5 and TRBJ1-1; tentatively, D is TRBD1 (5 bases). Germline CDR1 reads MNHEY; CDR2 reads SVGAGI. Trimming took off 7 bases at V and 4 bases at J, with 16 bases between the two ends. CDR3 length: 14 residues. The CDR3 region has the DNA TGTGCCAGCATGACGCAGGGCGGGGGCACTGAAGCTTTCTTT. Its protein is CASMTQGGGTEAFF.

As DNA, the CDR3 is TGTGCCAGCAGCTCGATACAGACTGGAGCGGGTACGCAGTATTTT. It yields the protein CASSSIQTGAGTQYF. This sequence joins TRBV7-9 and TRBJ2-3, with TRBD2 as a possible D gene (6 bases). Germline V gene data show CDR1 as SEHNR and CDR2 as FQNEAQ (reference sequence). The CDR3 totals 15 residues. V was pared by 4 bases and J by 8 bases, with 19 bases between.

The V gene is TRBV10-2, the J gene TRBJ2-7; unclear D gene. CDR1 is WSHSY and CDR2 is SAAADI in the germline V gene. With 5 bases removed from V and 4 bases from J, the gap between germline ends came to 15 bases. The CDR3 sequence is 14 residues long. Written as DNA, the CDR3 is TGCGCCAGCAGTTCAGGAATGTCTTCTTACGAGCAGTACTTC. Its translation: CASSSGMSSYEQYF.

CDR3 in amino acids: CASSSGGRVGNEQFF. CDR3 DNA sequence: TGTGCCAGCAGTTCAGGCGGGAGGGTAGGCAATGAGCAGTTCTTC. The rearrangement joins TRBV6-6 to TRBJ2-1; 9 nucleotides match TRBD2. The CDR3 contains 15 residues. V was clipped by 4 bases and J by 6 bases; unmatched bases: 7. The germline CDR1 and CDR2 sequences are MNHNY and SVGAGI (reference sequence).

The chain couples TRBV27 to TRBJ1-6; D is possibly TRBD1 (6 bases). The CDR3 loop spans 13 amino acids. The V gene's germline CDR1 is MNHEY and CDR2 SMNVEV (reference sequence). V was pared by 10 bases and J by 5 bases, with 12 bases between. CDR3 region: CATSGTNNSPLHF. CDR3 bases: TGTGCCACCTCCGGGACAAATAATTCACCCCTCCACTTT.

On this clone itself: Other DNA variants within this sample encode the same CDR3. The rearrangement uses TRBV11-3 and TRBJ1-1, with D unclear. CDR3 size: 13 residues. CDR1 and CDR2 from the germline V gene are SGHNT and YENEEA. Trimming stripped 0 bases from V and 5 bases from J, with 7 bases between. CDR3: CASSLDRRTEAFF. The CDR3 region has the DNA TGTGCCAGCAGCTTAGATCGCAGGACTGAAGCTTTCTTT.

The chain links TRBV18 to TRBJ2-6; 7 bases align to TRBD1. The CDR3 contains 17 residues. After removal of 1 base from V and 2 bases from J, the junction contained 5 bases not matched to a gene. CDR1 and CDR2 from the germline V gene are KGHSH and LQKENI. Written as DNA, the CDR3 is TGTGCCAGCTCACCACTGCGACAGGGAACTGGGGCCAACGTCCTGACTTTC. Protein sequence: CASSPLRQGTGANVLTF.

V and J are TRBV6-2 or TRBV6-3 and TRBJ2-1; D is unclear. The V and J ends lost 0 bases and 2 bases respectively, with 5 bases between them. The CDR3 is 14 residues long. The germline CDR1 and CDR2 sequences are MNHEY and SVGEGT. CDR3 nucleotide sequence: TGTGCCAGCAGTTACTCAGCACCCTACAATGAGCAGTTCTTC. This sequence encodes CASSYSAPYNEQFF.

The table lists this clone with a count of one. The junction departs from germline at one end; a sequencing error may be responsible. The rearrangement joins TRBV7-7 to TRBJ2-1; 8 bases agree with TRBD2. The CDR3 runs to 14 residues. Germline V gene sequence: CDR1 SSHAT, CDR2 FNYEAQ (reference sequence). The CDR3, as DNA: TGTGCTAGCAGCCCTACTAGCGGCGGGGATGAGCAGTTCTTC. It is translated as CASSPTSGGDEQFF.

The chain combines TRBV28 with TRBJ1-2, with TRBD1 matching over 10 bases. From germline, CDR1 is MDHEN and CDR2 SYDVKM. V gave up 6 bases and J gave up 2 bases; unmatched junction bases: 9. The CDR3 has 16 residues. CDR3 sequence: CASSPSGTGANYGYTF. The CDR3 DNA is TGTGCCAGCAGCCCCTCCGGGACAGGGGCCAACTATGGCTACACCTTC.

CDR3 in amino acids: CAISETSGPYNEQFF. The DNA of the CDR3 is TGTGCCATCAGTGAGACTAGCGGGCCCTACAATGAGCAGTTCTTC. V and J are TRBV10-3 and TRBJ2-1; 9 nucleotides match TRBD2. This CDR3 is 15 amino acids long. The V gene end was trimmed by 2 bases and the J gene end by 2 bases; junction bases not matched to a gene: 1. The V gene's germline CDR1 is ENHRY and CDR2 SYGVKD.

The chain uses TRBV28 and TRBJ1-1; 9 bases map to TRBD1. The CDR3 is made up of 17 amino acids. Germline V gene sequence: CDR1 MDHEN, CDR2 SYDVKM. The V segment lost 5 bases and the J segment 5 bases; nucleotides outside the gene matches: 15. The CDR3 DNA reads TGTGCCAGCAGTCCGGTAACAGGGGGCGATCTGTGGACTGAAGCTTTCTTT. This sequence encodes CASSPVTGGDLWTEAFF.

The J gene is TRBJ2-2, the V gene TRBV2; TRBD2 matches at 8 bases. Germline lookup yields CDR1 SNHLY and CDR2 FYNNEI. With V trimmed by 7 bases and J by 3 bases, 4 bases remained unmatched. CDR3 length: 14 residues. DNA of the CDR3: TGTGCCAGCACACGGGAGGGATACACCGGGGAGCTGTTTTTT. It translates to CASTREGYTGELFF.

V is TRBV7-9 and J is TRBJ2-1, with 8 bases identical to TRBD1. Germline trimming cut 5 bases from V and 7 bases from J; bases unmatched to any gene: 10. This CDR3 region has 15 residues. Germline lookup yields CDR1 SEHNR and CDR2 FQNEAQ (reference sequence). CDR3 protein: CASSLRQGLRNEQFF. The CDR3 bases are TGTGCCAGCAGCCTCAGACAGGGGCTCAGGAATGAGCAGTTCTTC.

The V and J genes are TRBV7-9 and TRBJ1-3; D gene unclear. The ends were cut back, 3 bases at V and 2 bases at J, with 11 bases in the middle. The CDR3 contains 15 residues. CDR1 SEHNR and CDR2 FQNEAQ come from the germline V gene (reference sequence). The chain's CDR3 is CASSFMGGTGNTIYF. The CDR3 nucleotides read TGTGCCAGCAGCTTCATGGGAGGAACTGGAAACACCATATATTTT.

This CDR3 is CAIGGTGPHVLGEQYF. The CDR3 DNA reads as TGTGCCATCGGGGGGACAGGGCCCCATGTCTTGGGCGAGCAGTACTTC. The rearrangement joins TRBV10-3 to TRBJ2-7; 9 bases fit TRBD1. Germline CDR1 and CDR2: ENHRY and SYGVKD. V shed 8 bases and J 6 bases; nucleotides not matched to a gene: 17. The CDR3 consists of 16 residues.

This clone is a singleton in its sample. The chain recombines TRBV6-1 with TRBJ1-1; D gene uncertain. Germline assignment: CDR1 MNHNS and CDR2 SASEGT. The V end lost 0 bases, the J end lost 1 base, and 6 bases lay between the germline ends. The CDR3 sequence is 14 residues long. DNA of the CDR3: TGTGCCAGCAGTGAAGCGGACTGGAACACTGAAGCTTTCTTT. It yields the protein CASSEADWNTEAFF.

The chain combines TRBV18 with TRBJ2-1; 9 nucleotides align to TRBD1. The CDR3 extends over 13 amino acids. V lost 0 bases, J lost 12 bases, and 3 bases stayed unmatched. Germline V gene sequence: CDR1 KGHSH, CDR2 LQKENI. CDR3 in DNA: TGTGCCAGCTCACCACCGGGACAGGGAGCGCAGTTCTTC. Encoded protein: CASSPPGQGAQFF.

The chain uses TRBV9 and TRBJ2-1, with 9 bases that match TRBD1. After removal of 4 bases from V and 6 bases from J, the junction contained 8 bases not matched to a gene. The CDR3 is 15 residues long. Germline CDR1 reads SGDLS; CDR2 reads YYNGEE. CDR3 amino acids: CASSNRGQGTNEQFF. In DNA, the CDR3 is TGTGCCAGCAGCAATAGGGGACAGGGCACCAATGAGCAGTTCTTC.

The chain has TRBV28 and TRBJ2-7; 10 bases agree with TRBD1. This CDR3 region has 14 residues. V lost 6 bases to trimming and J lost 5 bases; unmatched junction nucleotides: 7. Per the germline V gene, CDR1 is MDHEN and CDR2 is SYDVKM. This CDR3 reads CASRSGQGVHEQYF. CDR3 nucleotides: TGTGCCAGCAGGTCTGGACAGGGGGTACACGAGCAGTACTTC. Full variable domain (rest looked up from reference TRBV28 and TRBJ2-7): DVKVTQSSRYLVKRTGEKVFLECVQDMDHENMFWYRQDPGLGLRLIYFSYDVKMKEKGDIPEGYSVSREKKERFSLILESASTNQTSMYLCASRSGQGVHEQYFGPGTRLTVT.

This clone occurred once. The V gene is TRBV9, the J gene TRBJ1-1; possibly TRBD1 for D (6 bases). Trimming stripped 3 bases from V and 1 base from J, with 13 bases between. Germline values: CDR1 SGDLS, CDR2 YYNGEE. This CDR3 region has 15 residues. The CDR3 region has the DNA TGTGCCAGCAGCGCACAGACAGGAACGAACACTGAAGCTTTCTTT. Amino acid sequence: CASSAQTGTNTEAFF. Full variable domain (rest looked up from reference TRBV9 and TRBJ1-1): DSGVTQTPKHLITATGQRVTLRCSPRSGDLSVYWYQQSLDQGLQFLIQYYNGEERAKGNILERFSAQQFPDLHSELNLSSLELGDSALYFCASSAQTGTNTEAFFGQGTRLTVV.